The TCR beta chain described here comes from a study of spatial heterogeneity in lung cancer (dated 2019 in TCRdb). At the level of the whole study: Beta-chain transcripts were consistently detected in greater numbers than alpha-chain transcripts, which likely reflected higher beta-chain transcript abundance. In the raw uncorrected reads, each unique combination of TCR and UMI appeared more than ten times on average. TCR alpha and beta repertoires were quantitatively compared across multiple tumor regions, matched nontumor lung and blood in non-small cell lung cancer. The study linked features of the TCR repertoire to counts of nonsynonymous mutations, which were determined by whole-exome sequencing of tumor tissue. Both alpha and beta chains were TCR-sequenced in samples taken at surgery, namely 220 tumor regions, under 80 matched nontumor lung samples and roughly 56 PBMC samples.

A note on this clonotype: This receptor's antigen is unknown. The record has no base qualities; no much larger clone is one base away.

General conclusions and limits of the study: Ubiquitous expanded tumor TCRs were detected in blood more often at tumor resection than at routine follow-up. Confirming at a functional level the hypothesis that regional TCRs recognize regional mutations was considered to require additional single-cell paired TCR alpha and beta sequencing.

V sheds 0 bases and J sheds 3 bases, leaving 9 bases between their ends. There are 15 amino acids in the CDR3, from cysteine to phenylalanine inclusive. Only the CDR3 region is kept as DNA, spanning 45 bases read in frame from base 1. According to the germline V gene (reference sequence), CDR1 reads LNHDA and CDR2 reads SQIVND. The library relied on 5' RACE. Sequencing relied on a NextSeq 500. To allow correction of PCR and sequencing errors, the TCR library protocol tagged every TCR cDNA molecule with a unique molecular identifier. As for the original processing: TCR identification, UMI-based error correction and CDR3 extraction were all carried out with Decombinator tools. Expanded TCRs were defined as those above a frequency of 2 per 1,000, corresponding to the top 1% of the tumor frequency distribution. Renyi diversity was computed with the R vegan package after each repertoire had been subsampled 100 times to 5,000 TCRs. CDR3 similarity networks were built from amino acid triplet string-kernel similarity, connecting CDR3s with pairwise similarity above 0.82. Using fastp trimming at Q25 and MiXCR clonotype assembly, TCRdb reanalyzed the public sequencing data and kept in-frame beta chains. Rows with a matching CDR3 protein are joined into one entry that keeps the most common DNA and genes. The V and J calls and clone size are TCRdb's, not the authors'. For this sample the table gives about 44,000 distinct CDR3 sequences, of which roughly an eighth were detected only once. The ten most abundant clones make up 55% to 70% of the sample.

Read against the paper, the sample's time point label means: sample taken at primary tumor resection. For TCR sequencing, whole RNA was extracted from tumor and nontumor lung tissue, or from cryopreserved PBMC samples, and no cell sorting was done. Samples were obtained from approximately 76 patients with early-stage, untreated non-small cell lung cancer from the lung TRACERx cohort. Only patients with enough RNA available from two or more tumor regions were chosen for TCR sequencing. This receptor was identified in a male donor with early-stage non-small cell lung cancer. The sequenced sample was PBMCs, obtained at surgery. The sequence joins TRBV19 to TRBJ1-5, with no reliable assignment of the D segment. The CDR3 region: CASSIDHGNNQPQHF. The DNA reads TGTGCCAGTAGTATAGATCACGGGAACAATCAGCCCCAGCATTTT.